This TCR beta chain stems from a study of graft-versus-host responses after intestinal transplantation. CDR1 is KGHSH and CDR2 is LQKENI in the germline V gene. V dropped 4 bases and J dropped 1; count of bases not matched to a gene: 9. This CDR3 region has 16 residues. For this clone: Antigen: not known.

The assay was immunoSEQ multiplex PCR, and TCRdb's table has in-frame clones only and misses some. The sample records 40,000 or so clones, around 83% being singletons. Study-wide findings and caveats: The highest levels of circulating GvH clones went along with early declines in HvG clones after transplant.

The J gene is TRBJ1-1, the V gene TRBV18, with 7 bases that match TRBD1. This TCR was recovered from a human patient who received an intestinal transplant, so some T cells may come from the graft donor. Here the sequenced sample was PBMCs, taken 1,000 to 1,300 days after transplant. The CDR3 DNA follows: TGTGCCAGCTCACACGACAGGGTTATAGGGAACACTGAAGCTTTCTTT. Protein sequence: CASSHDRVIGNTEAFF. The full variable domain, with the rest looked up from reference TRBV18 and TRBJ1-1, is NAGVMQNPRHLVRRRGQEARLRCSPMKGHSHVYWYRQLPEEGLKFMVYLQKENIIDESGMPKERFSAEFPKEGPSILRIQQVVRGDSAAYFCASSHDRVIGNTEAFFGQGTRLTVV.